This T cell receptor beta chain was found in a study of metastatic and nonmetastatic thyroid tumors. The authors' processing: The study built a papillary thyroid cancer distant-metastasis classifier from CDR3 differences across clinicopathological groups. Using MiXCR, TCRdb reanalyzed the PCR reads. These V and J calls originate from TCRdb's pipeline instead of the authors' own analysis. The sample has 43,000 or so clones; less than 5% are singletons. V was shortened by 1 base and J by 2 bases, with 17 bases between the two germline ends. Germline CDR1 reads MGHRA; CDR2 reads YSYEKL. The CDR3 is 17 amino acids. Overall study results and limits: When malignant thyroid tumors were compared with benign nodules, TCR beta diversity was reportedly significantly higher in the malignant tumors. This held in both blood and tumor samples.

No patient received treatment before thyroid surgery. There are many counts of this clone. Its antigen is undetermined. The specimen sequenced was blood. The chain combines TRBV4-1 with TRBJ1-2, with a possible D match to TRBD1 (5 bases). This TCR was sampled from a female donor with papillary thyroid cancer or a benign thyroid nodule (not recorded which). Some clones in this sample may be carry-over from other donors' samples. The CDR3 loop reads CASSQAERDVGNYGYTF. The CDR3 coding sequence is TGCGCCAGCAGCCAAGCGGAGAGGGACGTTGGCAACTATGGCTACACCTTC.